Below, 13 T cell receptor beta chains from the same sample are listed, as sequenced in a study of T cells in Graves' hyperthyroidism and ophthalmopathy. Using RNA transcripts as the source, TCR beta CDR3 regions were amplified. An initial round of RT-PCR targeting the TCR CDR3 relied on the HTBI primer set. A single record per CDR3 protein comes from TCRdb applying MiXCR to the multiplex PCR reads. The table shows hundreds of thousands of distinct CDR3 sequences, with about 20% occurring only once. Sequencing was performed on blood. These receptors came from a woman aged 70-85 years with Graves' ophthalmopathy.

This clonotype was detected a few times. This sequence joins TRBV18 and TRBJ1-4; D is uncertain. The ends were cut back, 4 bases at V and 6 bases at J, with 12 bases in the middle. This CDR3 spans 14 amino acids. The germline CDR1 and CDR2 sequences are KGHSH and LQKENI. The CDR3 sequence is CASSLYSPDEKLFF. In DNA form, the CDR3 reads TGTGCCAGCTCACTCTACTCCCCGGATGAAAAACTGTTTTTT.

This clonotype was observed at least ten times. A read error may produce the germline difference seen at one junction end. The V gene is TRBV5-1, the J gene TRBJ1-1; the D gene is possibly TRBD1 (5 bases). Germline CDR1 SGHRS, CDR2 YFSETQ. This CDR3 region has 14 residues. The CDR3 is CASSLGRGNTEAFF. Here the CDR3 DNA reads TGTGCCAGCAGCTTAGGGAGGGGAAACACTGAAGCTTTCTTT.

This clonotype was observed a handful of times. J is TRBJ2-2 and V is TRBV3-1; tentatively, D is TRBD1 (6 bases). Between the trimmed V and J ends, which lost 1 base and 5 bases, there was a span of 14 bases. The germline V gene has CDR1 LGHDT and CDR2 YNNKEL (reference sequence). This CDR3 is 16 amino acids long. For the CDR3, the DNA is TGTGCCAGCAGCCAAGTGACTGGGGGCCGAACCGGGGAGCTGTTTTTT. This codes for CASSQVTGGRTGELFF.

This chain connects TRBV7-8 to TRBJ2-1; maybe TRBD2 (6 bases). The germline V gene encodes CDR1 SGHVS and CDR2 FQNEAQ. The V gene lost 5 bases and the J gene lost 6 bases, with 14 bases spanning the gap. The CDR3 has 14 amino acids. CDR3 nucleotide sequence: TGTGCCAGCAGCCCGACCCTAGCGACCAATGAGCAGTTCTTC. Protein sequence: CASSPTLATNEQFF.

The genes are TRBV27 and TRBJ2-7; 11 bases map to TRBD2. Germline-derived CDR1 and CDR2 are MNHEY and SMNVEV (reference sequence). The CDR3 runs to 16 residues. V shed 2 bases and J 3 bases; nucleotides not matched to a gene: 6. The CDR3 nucleotides read TGTGCCAGCAGTTTACTCGGGACTAGCGGATTCTACGAGCAGTACTTC. Translating gives CASSLLGTSGFYEQYF.

This sequence joins TRBV10-3 and TRBJ2-5; D gene unclear. The CDR3 spans 11 residues. The germline V gene has CDR1 ENHRY and CDR2 SYGVKD. Trimming left V 5 bases short and J 4 bases short, with 5 bases between. CDR3 in amino acids: CAISTGETQYF. The CDR3 region has the DNA TGTGCCATCAGTACTGGAGAGACCCAGTACTTC.

This clonotype was detected ten times or more. The chain combines TRBV11-2 with TRBJ2-1; 7 bases fit TRBD2. V was clipped by 1 base and J by 3 bases; unmatched bases: 6. The CDR3 length is 16 residues. The germline V gene has CDR1 SGHAT and CDR2 FQNNGV. Here the CDR3 reads CASSLAWGTNYNEQFF. In DNA, the CDR3 is TGTGCCAGCAGCTTAGCCTGGGGGACTAACTACAATGAGCAGTTCTTC.

This chain connects TRBV5-1 to TRBJ2-5; 10 bases align to TRBD2. Germline V lookup: CDR1 SGHRS, CDR2 YFSETQ. J gave up 5 bases and V 7 bases, and 5 bases lay outside the gene matches. The CDR3 is 13 residues long. The CDR3 DNA reads TGCGCCAGCCAAAGCGGGAGGGTGGAGACCCAGTACTTC. It encodes CASQSGRVETQYF.

This chain joins TRBV10-2 and TRBJ2-3; no definite D call. Germline V lookup: CDR1 WSHSY, CDR2 SAAADI. V was cut by 2 bases and J by 3 bases, with 9 bases left in between. This CDR3 has 14 amino acids. The CDR3: CASSEVTNTDTQYF. In DNA form, the CDR3 reads TGCGCCAGCAGTGAGGTCACCAATACAGATACGCAGTATTTT.

The chain combines TRBV12-3 or TRBV12-4 with TRBJ2-6, with D unresolved. The ends were cut back, 4 bases at V and 0 bases at J, with 7 bases in the middle. The CDR3 consists of 15 residues. CDR3 nucleotides: TGTGCCAGCAGTTGGACGGCCTCTGGGGCCAACGTCCTGACTTTC. This encodes CASSWTASGANVLTF.

This clonotype was observed once. This chain links TRBV6-1 with TRBJ2-1; 8 bases agree with TRBD2. The CDR3 runs 14 residues. CDR1 is MNHNS and CDR2 is SASEGT in the germline V gene. The ends lost 8 bases at V and 2 bases at J; junction bases unmatched: 5. The DNA of the CDR3 is TGTGCCAGCCGACGGGAGGGAACCTACAATGAGCAGTTCTTC. This codes for CASRREGTYNEQFF.

V and J are TRBV5-1 and TRBJ1-5; weak D call: TRBD1 (5 bases). The CDR3 is 15 amino acids. The V gene's germline CDR1 is SGHRS and CDR2 YFSETQ. Trimming took 4 bases from V and 0 from J, leaving 11 bases between them. This CDR3 is CASSETGPSNQPQHF. The CDR3 bases are TGCGCCAGCAGCGAAACAGGCCCTAGCAATCAGCCCCAGCATTTT.

This clonotype was detected many times. The V and J genes are TRBV2 and TRBJ1-2; 8 bases map to TRBD1. This CDR3 is 17 amino acids long. Per germline, CDR1 SNHLY and CDR2 FYNNEI. V trimming: 2 bases; J trimming: 7 bases; junction bases outside the gene matches: 15. The CDR3 spells CASSERSGTGYGGGYTF. The DNA of the CDR3 is TGTGCCAGCAGTGAACGATCGGGGACAGGATATGGCGGTGGCTACACCTTC. Complete variable domain (other parts from reference TRBV2 and TRBJ1-2): EPEVTQTPSHQVTQMGQEVILRCVPISNHLYFYWYRQILGQKVEFLVSFYNNEISEKSEIFDDQFSVERPDGSNFTLKIRSTKLEDSAMYFCASSERSGTGYGGGYTFGSGTRLTVV.